The 24 T cell receptor beta chains listed next were all sequenced from one sample in a study of regulatory dendritic cells for organ transplantation. Their antigens remain unidentified. Allogeneic regulatory or mature dendritic cells were co-cultured for 5 days with CFSE-labeled sorted T cells at 1:10. Only in-frame clones appear in the TCRdb table, and some are missing; sequencing was by immunoSEQ multiplex PCR. The table shows around 19,000 clones, with around 79% occurring only once. Specimen: memory CD4+ T cells from blood cultured with regulatory dendritic cells. Regarding subset: CD45RO+ memory T cells. These receptors were taken from a human donor in good health.

The chain is built from TRBV30 and TRBJ2-5; TRBD2 agrees at 7 bases. The CDR3 is 13 amino acids. With V trimmed by 1 base and J by 4 bases, 3 bases remained unmatched. Germline loops: CDR1 GTSNPN, CDR2 SVGIG (reference sequence). Written as DNA, the CDR3 is TGTGCCTGGAGTGGGGGGAGGGGAGAGACCCAGTACTTC. The encoded protein is CAWSGGRGETQYF.

V gene TRBV28 combines with J gene TRBJ2-7; TRBD2 aligns across 7 bases. Germline trimming cut 8 bases from V and 3 bases from J; bases unmatched to any gene: 13. CDR1 is MDHEN, CDR2 SYDVKM, per germline. CDR3 length: 15 amino acids. CDR3 in DNA: TGTGCCAGCCAAGGTCGGGGGGTTTTAATCTACGAGCAGTACTTC. Its translation: CASQGRGVLIYEQYF. The complete variable domain, with remaining parts taken from reference TRBV28 and TRBJ2-7, reads DVKVTQSSRYLVKRTGEKVFLECVQDMDHENMFWYRQDPGLGLRLIYFSYDVKMKEKGDIPEGYSVSREKKERFSLILESASTNQTSMYLCASQGRGVLIYEQYFGPGTRLTVT.

The chain combines TRBV19 with TRBJ1-2, with 7 positions matching TRBD1. V dropped 9 bases and J dropped 4; count of bases not matched to a gene: 14. This CDR3 has 15 amino acids. Germline V gene data show CDR1 as LNHDA and CDR2 as SQIVND (reference sequence). CDR3 amino acids: CASYPDSGGTYGYTF. The CDR3 nucleotides read TGTGCCAGCTACCCCGACTCAGGGGGAACCTATGGCTACACCTTC.

This clone was found once. The genes are TRBV7-9 and TRBJ2-1; D remains ambiguous. The CDR3 loop spans 12 amino acids. V gave up 2 bases and J gave up 6 bases, with 5 bases separating them. The V gene's germline CDR1 is SEHNR and CDR2 FQNEAQ (reference sequence). CDR3 nucleotides: TGTGCCAGCAGCTTACCAGGCAATGAGCAGTTCTTC. Amino acid sequence: CASSLPGNEQFF.

This clone was seen a few times. The chain is built from TRBV15 and TRBJ2-7; D not resolved. Germline V lookup: CDR1 LNHNV, CDR2 YYDKDF (reference sequence). This CDR3 has 14 amino acids. V lost 0 bases and J lost 7, with 13 bases in between. The CDR3 loop is CATSREGGSLEQYF. The CDR3 DNA follows: TGTGCCACCAGCAGAGAGGGCGGTTCCTTGGAGCAGTACTTC.

The chain couples TRBV29-1 to TRBJ2-1, with D possibly matching TRBD1 (5 bases). The CDR3 runs 11 residues. CDR1 SQVTM and CDR2 ANQGSEA come from the germline V gene. The V gene lost 3 bases and the J gene lost 10 bases, with 10 bases spanning the gap. The DNA for the CDR3 is TGCAGCGTTGACAGGGCGCGCGAGCAGTTCTTC. It codes for CSVDRAREQFF.

This sequence joins TRBV10-3 and TRBJ2-3; no clear D. CDR3 size: 11 residues. CDR1 and CDR2 from the germline V gene are ENHRY and SYGVKD. The V end lost 3 bases, the J end lost 2 bases, and 0 bases lay between the germline ends. CDR3 in DNA: TGTGCCATCAGTGACACAGATACGCAGTATTTT. This codes for CAISDTDTQYF.

The chain couples TRBV19 to TRBJ1-2; a possible D gene is TRBD1 (6 bases). Germline loops: CDR1 LNHDA, CDR2 SQIVND (reference sequence). Trimming removed 4 bases from V and 6 bases from J, with 21 bases in between. The CDR3 contains 16 residues. In DNA, the CDR3 is TGTGCCAGTAGTACAGGTAGCCAGGGGTCTATGAATGGCTACACCTTC. Translating gives CASSTGSQGSMNGYTF.

The chain joins TRBV19 to TRBJ2-7; D call uncertain. This CDR3 is built from 13 residues. V lost 6 bases to trimming and J lost 0 bases, with 9 bases between them. In germline, CDR1 is LNHDA, CDR2 SQIVND (reference sequence). The chain's CDR3 is CASSAMSSYEQYF. CDR3 bases: TGTGCCAGTAGCGCCATGAGCTCCTACGAGCAGTACTTC.

The genes are TRBV6-5 and TRBJ2-7; 9 bases fit TRBD1. Germline trimming cut 4 bases from V and 2 bases from J; bases unmatched to any gene: 6. This CDR3 region has 15 residues. Germline assignment: CDR1 MNHEY and CDR2 SVGAGI. CDR3 DNA: TGTGCCAGCAGTTCCCGGGACAGGGTCCCCTACGAGCAGTACTTC. It translates to CASSSRDRVPYEQYF.

A few counts support this clone. The chain joins TRBV19 to TRBJ1-6; 9 bases fit TRBD1. This CDR3 comprises 16 residues. Germline loops: CDR1 LNHDA, CDR2 SQIVND (reference sequence). V dropped 3 bases and J dropped 7; count of bases not matched to a gene: 7. The CDR3 protein is CASSIGTGSSNSPLHF. CDR3 nucleotide sequence: TGTGCCAGTAGTATCGGGACAGGGTCCTCCAATTCACCCCTCCACTTT.

The genes are TRBV27 and TRBJ1-5; 9 nucleotides match TRBD1. V lost 3 bases and J lost 7; bases outside the gene matches: 7. The CDR3 covers 15 residues. Germline V gives CDR1 MNHEY, CDR2 SMNVEV (reference sequence). The CDR3, as DNA: TGTGCCAGCAGTTTTAAACGACAGGGGGGCCAGCCCCAGCATTTT. Translated, it gives CASSFKRQGGQPQHF.

This clone was observed a few times. The gene calls are TRBV7-2 and TRBJ1-2; possible D gene TRBD1, 5 bases. Per the germline V gene, CDR1 is SGHTA and CDR2 is FQGNSA. There are 15 residues in the CDR3. Trimming left V 5 bases short and J 0 bases short, with 13 bases between. CDR3 amino acids: CASSLGDGPNYGYTF. The CDR3 bases are TGTGCCAGCAGCCTAGGGGACGGACCTAACTATGGCTACACCTTC.

The chain recombines TRBV7-3 with TRBJ1-2, with D perhaps matching TRBD1 (5 bases). V lost 8 bases and J lost 8, with 18 bases in between. Germline V gene sequence: CDR1 SGHTA, CDR2 FQGTGA. This CDR3 contains 13 residues. The DNA for the CDR3 is TGTGCCAGCTCTTTAGGGAGGGGTCAGGGCTACACCTTC. This gives the protein CASSLGRGQGYTF.

This sequence joins TRBV5-4 and TRBJ1-1; 7 bases map to TRBD1. J was trimmed by 1 base and V by 4 bases; bases with no gene match: 10. The CDR3 has 16 amino acids. In germline, CDR1 is SGHNT, CDR2 YYREEE (reference sequence). The CDR3 protein is CASSPRQGLRNTEAFF. DNA of the CDR3: TGTGCCAGCAGCCCGAGACAGGGTTTGAGGAACACTGAAGCTTTCTTT.

The V call is TRBV25-1, the J call TRBJ2-7, with D unclear. CDR3 size: 11 residues. Trimming took off 3 bases at V and 4 bases at J, with 4 bases between the two ends. Germline V CDR1 and CDR2: MGHDK, SYGVNS. The CDR3 bases are TGTGCCAGCAGTGACAAATACGAGCAGTACTTC. It encodes CASSDKYEQYF.

The J gene is TRBJ1-4, the V gene TRBV5-4; D not certain. V was pared by 4 bases and J by 7 bases, with 14 bases between. The CDR3 extends over 14 amino acids. Germline CDR1 SGHNT, CDR2 YYREEE (reference sequence). Here the CDR3 reads CASSPSGHVEKLFF. The DNA of the CDR3 is TGTGCCAGCAGCCCGTCCGGGCATGTTGAAAAACTGTTTTTT.

A note on this clone: One end of the junction fails to match germline, which may point to a read error. V and J are TRBV7-7 and TRBJ2-3; 10 bases map to TRBD1. This CDR3 region has 15 residues. Germline V gene sequence: CDR1 SSHAT, CDR2 FNYEAQ (reference sequence). CDR3 loop: CASSPGTGVADTQYF. Here the CDR3 DNA reads TGTGCTAGCAGTCCCGGGACAGGGGTAGCAGATACGCAGTATTTT.

This chain joins TRBV5-1 and TRBJ1-3; D gene ambiguous. The germline V and J ends were trimmed by 0 bases and 0 bases, with 4 bases remaining between them. Germline V CDR1 and CDR2: SGHRS, YFSETQ. The CDR3 is 14 residues long. CDR3 coding DNA: TGCGCCAGCAGCTTGGGAACCTCTGGAAACACCATATATTTT. It specifies CASSLGTSGNTIYF.

This chain joins TRBV7-8 and TRBJ1-2; possible D gene TRBD1, 5 bases. CDR1 is SGHVS, CDR2 FQNEAQ, per germline. V was cut by 1 base and J by 7 bases, with 19 bases left in between. The CDR3 extends over 16 amino acids. The CDR3 DNA is TGTGCCAGCAGCTTAGATGTGGACGGGGCAGGTGGTGGCTACACCTTC. It translates to CASSLDVDGAGGGYTF.

This chain uses TRBV4-2 with TRBJ2-7, with unresolved D. The CDR3 runs to 12 residues. Per the germline V gene, CDR1 is LGHNA and CDR2 is YNFKEQ. V lost 0 bases and J 5 bases, leaving 5 bases between the germline ends. In nucleotides, the CDR3 is TGTGCCAGCAGCCAAGATTCCAACGAGCAGTACTTC. As protein: CASSQDSNEQYF.

The chain uses TRBV27 and TRBJ1-2, with 9 bases identical to TRBD1. With 4 bases clipped from V and 4 bases from J, the junction kept 10 bases outside the gene matches. Looked up from germline, CDR1 is MNHEY and CDR2 is SMNVEV (reference sequence). CDR3 length equals 16 residues. Here the CDR3 DNA reads TGTGCCAGCAGTTCAAGGAACCGGGACAGGGCCTATGGCTACACCTTC. It yields the protein CASSSRNRDRAYGYTF.

The rearrangement links TRBV15 to TRBJ2-7, with D possibly being TRBD2 (7 bases). CDR3 length: 16 residues. Germline loops: CDR1 LNHNV, CDR2 YYDKDF (reference sequence). Trimming shortened V by 0 bases and J by 6 bases, and 18 bases separated the two germline ends. Written as DNA, the CDR3 is TGTGCCACCAGCAGAGATTTGATAGGGGGGGTCAGCGAGCAGTACTTC. Protein sequence: CATSRDLIGGVSEQYF. Combining the CDR3 with reference TRBV15 and TRBJ2-7 gives the whole variable domain DAMVIQNPRYQVTQFGKPVTLSCSQTLNHNVMYWYQQKSSQAPKLLFHYYDKDFNNEADTPDNFQSRRPNTSFCFLDIRSPGLGDTAMYLCATSRDLIGGVSEQYFGPGTRLTVT.

J is TRBJ2-7 and V is TRBV7-6; 14 nucleotides line up with TRBD2. V lost 1 base to trimming and J lost 0 bases; unmatched junction nucleotides: 8. Germline V CDR1 and CDR2: SGHVS, FNYEAQ. The CDR3 consists of 19 residues. CDR3: CASSLVVGLAGASSYEQYF. The CDR3 bases are TGTGCCAGCAGCTTAGTGGTGGGACTAGCGGGGGCGAGCTCCTACGAGCAGTACTTC.